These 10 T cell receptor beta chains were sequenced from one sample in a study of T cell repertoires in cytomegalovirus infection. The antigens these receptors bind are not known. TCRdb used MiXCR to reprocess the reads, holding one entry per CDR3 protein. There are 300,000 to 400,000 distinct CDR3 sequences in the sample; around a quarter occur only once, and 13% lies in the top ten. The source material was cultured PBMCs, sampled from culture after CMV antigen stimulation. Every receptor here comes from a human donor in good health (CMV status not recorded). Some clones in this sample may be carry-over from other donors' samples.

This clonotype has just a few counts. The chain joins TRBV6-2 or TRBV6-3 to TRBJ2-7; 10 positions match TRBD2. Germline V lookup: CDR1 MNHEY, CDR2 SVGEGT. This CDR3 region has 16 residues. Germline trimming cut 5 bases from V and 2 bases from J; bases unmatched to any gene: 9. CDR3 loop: CASSGKGLATTYEQYV. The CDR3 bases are TGTGCCAGCAGTGGAAAGGGACTAGCGACTACCTACGAGCAGTACGTC.

CDR3 sequence: CASSSLPRTGELFF. CDR3 DNA sequence: TGTGCCAGCAGTTCTCTTCCCCGCACCGGGGAGCTGTTTTTT. The rearrangement uses TRBV7-2 and TRBJ2-2; D gene ambiguous. The V gene lost 6 bases and the J gene lost 4 bases, with 12 bases spanning the gap. The CDR3 contains 14 residues. CDR1 is SGHTA, CDR2 FQGNSA, per germline.

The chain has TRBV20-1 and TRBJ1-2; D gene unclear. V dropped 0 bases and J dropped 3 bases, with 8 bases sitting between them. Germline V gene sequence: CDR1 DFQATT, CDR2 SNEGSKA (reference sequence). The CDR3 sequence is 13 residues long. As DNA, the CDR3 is TGCAGTGCTAGAGATGGGTTAGACTATGGCTACACCTTC. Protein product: CSARDGLDYGYTF.

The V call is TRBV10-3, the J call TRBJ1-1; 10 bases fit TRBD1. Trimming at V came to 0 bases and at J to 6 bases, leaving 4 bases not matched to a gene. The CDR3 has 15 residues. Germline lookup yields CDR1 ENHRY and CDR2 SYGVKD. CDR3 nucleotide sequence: TGTGCCATCAGTGAGTCGAGACAGGGGGCGTCTGAAGCTTTCTTT. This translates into CAISESRQGASEAFF.

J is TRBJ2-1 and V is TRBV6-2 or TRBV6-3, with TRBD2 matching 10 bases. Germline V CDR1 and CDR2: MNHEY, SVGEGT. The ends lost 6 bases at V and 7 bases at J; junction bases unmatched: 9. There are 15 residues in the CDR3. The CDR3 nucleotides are TGTGCCAGCAGGCCTCTAGCGGGAGTTCAAAATGAGCAGTTCTTC. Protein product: CASRPLAGVQNEQFF.

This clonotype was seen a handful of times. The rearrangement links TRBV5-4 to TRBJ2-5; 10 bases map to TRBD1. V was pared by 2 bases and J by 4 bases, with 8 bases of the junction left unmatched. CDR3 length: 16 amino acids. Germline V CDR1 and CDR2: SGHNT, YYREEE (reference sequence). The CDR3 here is CASSFSGTGVLETQYF. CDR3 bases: TGTGCCAGCAGCTTCTCCGGGACAGGGGTTTTAGAGACCCAGTACTTC.

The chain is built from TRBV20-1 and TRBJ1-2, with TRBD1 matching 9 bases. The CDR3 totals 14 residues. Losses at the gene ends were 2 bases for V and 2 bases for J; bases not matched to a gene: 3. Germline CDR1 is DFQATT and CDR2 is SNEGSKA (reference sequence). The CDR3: CSARPGTGNYGYTF. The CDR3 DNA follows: TGCAGTGCTAGACCGGGGACAGGGAACTATGGCTACACCTTC.

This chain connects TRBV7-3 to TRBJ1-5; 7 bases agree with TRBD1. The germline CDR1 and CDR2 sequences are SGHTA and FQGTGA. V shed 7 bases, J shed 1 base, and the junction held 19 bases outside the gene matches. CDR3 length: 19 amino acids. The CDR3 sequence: CASTLSFPYRGGSNQPQHF. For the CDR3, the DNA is TGTGCCAGCACCCTCAGCTTCCCTTACAGGGGAGGAAGCAATCAGCCCCAGCATTTT.

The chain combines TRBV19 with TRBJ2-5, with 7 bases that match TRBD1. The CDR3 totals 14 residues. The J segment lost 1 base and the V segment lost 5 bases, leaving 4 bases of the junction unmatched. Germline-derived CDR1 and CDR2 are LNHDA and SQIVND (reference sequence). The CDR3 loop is CASSPWDSQETQYF. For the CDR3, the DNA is TGTGCCAGTAGTCCTTGGGACAGCCAAGAGACCCAGTACTTC.

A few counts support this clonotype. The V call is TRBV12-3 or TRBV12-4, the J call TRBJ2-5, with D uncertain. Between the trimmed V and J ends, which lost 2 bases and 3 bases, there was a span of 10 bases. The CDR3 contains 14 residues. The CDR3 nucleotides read TGTGCCAGCAGTTTACGTTGGCGAGAAGAGACCCAGTACTTC. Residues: CASSLRWREETQYF.